This T cell receptor beta chain came from a study of graft-versus-host responses after intestinal transplantation. Overall study context: Each patient got anti-thymocyte globulin induction, then tacrolimus and steroids for about 3 years.

Trimming took 3 bases from V and 3 from J, leaving 15 bases between them. Looked up from germline, CDR1 is MNHNS and CDR2 is SASEGT. The CDR3 sequence is 15 residues long. In regard to this clone: Its target is not known.

Repertoires were generated with immunoSEQ multiplex PCR, while TCRdb's copy carries only in-frame clones and drops some. The sample holds some 110,000 clones; around 92% are singletons and the top ten take approximately 1%. The TCR originated in a human donor who was the organ donor for an intestinal transplant. The source was unstimulated CD8+ T cells sorted from spleen or lymph node cells, collected before transplant. V gene TRBV6-1 combines with J gene TRBJ2-7, with a possible D match to TRBD2 (5 bases). The CDR3 spells CASSDSGFGYYEQYF. The CDR3 coding sequence is TGTGCCAGCAGTGACTCGGGGTTTGGGTACTACGAGCAGTACTTC.